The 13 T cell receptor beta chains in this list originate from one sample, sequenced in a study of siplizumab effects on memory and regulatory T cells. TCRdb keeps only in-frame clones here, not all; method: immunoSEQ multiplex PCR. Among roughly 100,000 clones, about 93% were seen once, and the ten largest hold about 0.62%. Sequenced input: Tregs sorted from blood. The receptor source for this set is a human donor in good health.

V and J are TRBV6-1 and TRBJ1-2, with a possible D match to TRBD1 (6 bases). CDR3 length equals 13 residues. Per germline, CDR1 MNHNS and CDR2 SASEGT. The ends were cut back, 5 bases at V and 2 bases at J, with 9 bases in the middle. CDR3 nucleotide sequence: TGTGCCAGCAGTATACAGGGAAACTATGGCTACACCTTC. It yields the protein CASSIQGNYGYTF.

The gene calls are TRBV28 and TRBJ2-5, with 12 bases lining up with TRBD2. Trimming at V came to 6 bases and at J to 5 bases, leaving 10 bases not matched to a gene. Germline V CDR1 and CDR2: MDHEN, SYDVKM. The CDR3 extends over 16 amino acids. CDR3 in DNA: TGTGCCAGCAGCCGACCGACTAGCGGGGGAAGGGAGACCCAGTACTTC. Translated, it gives CASSRPTSGGRETQYF.

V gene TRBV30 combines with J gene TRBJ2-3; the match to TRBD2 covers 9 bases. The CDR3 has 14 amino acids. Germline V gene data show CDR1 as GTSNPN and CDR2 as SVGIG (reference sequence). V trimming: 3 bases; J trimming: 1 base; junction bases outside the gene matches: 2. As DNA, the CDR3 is TGTGCCTGGAGCCGACTAGCGGGCACAGATACGCAGTATTTT. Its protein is CAWSRLAGTDTQYF.

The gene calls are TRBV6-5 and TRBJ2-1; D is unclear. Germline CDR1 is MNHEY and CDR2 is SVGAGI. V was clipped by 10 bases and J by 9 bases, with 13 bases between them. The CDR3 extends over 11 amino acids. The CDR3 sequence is CATRRSSEQFF. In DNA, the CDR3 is TGTGCCACCAGACGGTCATCTGAGCAGTTCTTC.

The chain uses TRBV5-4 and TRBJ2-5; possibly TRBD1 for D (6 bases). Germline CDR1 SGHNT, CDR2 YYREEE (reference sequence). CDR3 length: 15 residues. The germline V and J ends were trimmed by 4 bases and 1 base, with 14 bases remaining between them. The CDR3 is CASSTGQHTQETQYF. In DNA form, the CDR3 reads TGTGCCAGCAGCACCGGACAGCACACCCAAGAGACCCAGTACTTC.

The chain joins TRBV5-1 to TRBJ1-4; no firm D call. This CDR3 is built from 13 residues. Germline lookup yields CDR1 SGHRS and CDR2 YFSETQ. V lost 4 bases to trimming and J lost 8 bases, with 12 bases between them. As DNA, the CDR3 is TGCGCCAGCAGCCAGTACTTGGGGGAAAAACTGTTTTTT. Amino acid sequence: CASSQYLGEKLFF.

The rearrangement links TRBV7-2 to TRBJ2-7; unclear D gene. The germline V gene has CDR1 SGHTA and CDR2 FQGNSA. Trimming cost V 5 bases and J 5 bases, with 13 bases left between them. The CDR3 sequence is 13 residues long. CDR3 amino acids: CASSQPGWDEQYF. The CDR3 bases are TGTGCCAGCAGCCAACCAGGTTGGGACGAGCAGTACTTC.

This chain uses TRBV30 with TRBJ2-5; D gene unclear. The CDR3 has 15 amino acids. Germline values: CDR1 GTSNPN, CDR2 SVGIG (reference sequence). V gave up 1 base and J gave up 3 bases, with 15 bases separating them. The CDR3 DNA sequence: TGTGCCTGGAGTGCGGGTCTCCGACTTAAAGAGACCCAGTACTTC. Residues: CAWSAGLRLKETQYF.

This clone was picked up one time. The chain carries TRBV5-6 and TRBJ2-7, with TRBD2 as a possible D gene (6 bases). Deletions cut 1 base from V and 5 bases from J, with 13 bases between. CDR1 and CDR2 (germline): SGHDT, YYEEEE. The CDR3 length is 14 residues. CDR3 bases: TGTGCCAGCAGCTTGCTCGGGAGAATCGACGAGCAGTACTTC. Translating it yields CASSLLGRIDEQYF.

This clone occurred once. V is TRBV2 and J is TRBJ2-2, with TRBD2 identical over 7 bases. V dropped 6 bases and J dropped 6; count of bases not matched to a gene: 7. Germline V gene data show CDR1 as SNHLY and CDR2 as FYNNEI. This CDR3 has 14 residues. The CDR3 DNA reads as TGTGCCAGCAGCGACAAGGGGAGGGCCGGGGAGCTGTTTTTT. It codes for CASSDKGRAGELFF.

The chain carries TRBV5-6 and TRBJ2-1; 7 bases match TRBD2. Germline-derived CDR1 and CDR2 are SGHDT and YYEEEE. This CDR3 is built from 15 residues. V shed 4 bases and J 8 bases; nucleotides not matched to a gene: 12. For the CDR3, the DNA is TGTGCCAGCAGCCGGGGGGTCCGCTCGGTTGATGAGCAGTTCTTC. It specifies CASSRGVRSVDEQFF.

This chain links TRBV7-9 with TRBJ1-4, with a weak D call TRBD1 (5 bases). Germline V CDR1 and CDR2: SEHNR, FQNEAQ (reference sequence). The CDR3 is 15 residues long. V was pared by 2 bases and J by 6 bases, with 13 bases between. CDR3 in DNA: TGTGCCAGCAGCTTACGGGGGGAACAATATGAAAAACTGTTTTTT. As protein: CASSLRGEQYEKLFF.

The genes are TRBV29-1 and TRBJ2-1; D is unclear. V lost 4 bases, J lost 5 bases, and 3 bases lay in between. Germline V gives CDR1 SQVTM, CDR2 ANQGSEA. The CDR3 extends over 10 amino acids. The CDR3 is CSVADNEQFF. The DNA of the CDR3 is TGCAGCGTTGCCGACAATGAGCAGTTCTTC.